What follows are 22 T cell receptor beta chains derived from one specimen sequenced in a study of T cells in Graves' hyperthyroidism and ophthalmopathy. Regions amplified from RNA transcripts were the TCR beta CDR3 regions. HTBI primers were employed in a first-round RT-PCR of the TCR CDR3. TCRdb reprocessed the multiplex PCR reads via MiXCR and lists one record per CDR3 protein. The data hold under 350,000 distinct CDR3 sequences, with roughly 13% observed a single time. Input material: blood. These TCRs come from a woman aged 40 to 50 with Graves' hyperthyroidism.

This clonotype was seen many times. The chain employs TRBV12-3 or TRBV12-4 and TRBJ1-2; D is perhaps TRBD1 (5 bases). The CDR3 has 13 amino acids. V shed 6 bases and J shed 7 bases, with 15 bases lying between them. In DNA form, the CDR3 reads TGTGCCAGCAGGTATTCAGGGTTCTCTGGCTACACCTTC. Protein product: CASRYSGFSGYTF.

This chain joins TRBV7-2 and TRBJ1-1; D may be TRBD1 (6 bases). The CDR3 is 14 amino acids. V was pared by 2 bases and J by 11 bases, with 18 bases between. Germline V lookup: CDR1 SGHTA, CDR2 FQGNSA. CDR3 in DNA: TGTGCCAGCAGCTTACCGGGGGCGCAGGATGATGCTTTCTTT. Amino acid sequence: CASSLPGAQDDAFF.

With regard to this clonotype: This sequence may be a read error, since a much larger clone differs from it by one base. The chain joins TRBV2 to TRBJ1-5; weak D call: TRBD1 (6 bases). CDR3 length: 14 amino acids. Per germline, CDR1 SNHLY and CDR2 FYNNEI. CDR3 residues: CASSAGEGNQSQHF. The CDR3 coding sequence is TGTGCCAGCAGTGCAGGGGAGGGCAATCAGTCCCAGCATTTT.

The sample holds a few counts of this clonotype. The rearrangement uses TRBV18 and TRBJ2-5; TRBD2 is a possible D gene (5 bases). Germline V gene sequence: CDR1 KGHSH, CDR2 LQKENI. The CDR3 runs to 15 residues. Trimming cost V 6 bases and J 2 bases, with 16 bases left between them. In nucleotides, the CDR3 is TGTGCCAGCTCGCTCTCTGAGGGCAGTCAAGAGACCCAGTACTTC. It yields the protein CASSLSEGSQETQYF.

Ten or more counts support this clonotype. This chain connects TRBV9 to TRBJ1-1; 8 bases agree with TRBD1. There are 13 residues in the CDR3. The germline V gene encodes CDR1 SGDLS and CDR2 YYNGEE. The junction had 3 bases not matched to a gene; V was cut back by 4 bases and J by 4 bases. The CDR3 DNA follows: TGTGCCAGCAGCAACACAGGGGGCACTGAAGCTTTCTTT. This translates into CASSNTGGTEAFF.

This clonotype was seen repeatedly, ten times or more. The chain joins TRBV19 to TRBJ1-2; no definite D call. CDR1 is LNHDA and CDR2 is SQIVND in the germline V gene (reference sequence). V was clipped by 1 base and J by 5 bases, with 14 bases between them. The CDR3 totals 15 residues. The CDR3 DNA reads as TGTGCCAGTAGTATAGGCCGGGCCAGTAGTTATGGCTACACCTTC. Its protein is CASSIGRASSYGYTF.

This clonotype was picked up many times. V usage is TRBV12-3 or TRBV12-4 and J usage is TRBJ1-3; D gene unclear. This CDR3 is 13 amino acids long. The V end was cut by 3 bases, the J end by 0 bases, with 3 bases between. The CDR3 nucleotides read TGTGCCAGCAGTTTGAGCTCTGGAAACACCATATATTTT. It codes for CASSLSSGNTIYF.

There are many counts of this clonotype. This rearrangement joins TRBV9 to TRBJ2-7, with a possible D match to TRBD1 (5 bases). The germline V and J ends were trimmed by 3 bases and 3 bases, with 19 bases remaining between them. This CDR3 contains 16 residues. CDR1 is SGDLS and CDR2 is YYNGEE in the germline V gene. CDR3 in amino acids: CASSASQGAGHYEQYF. Written as DNA, the CDR3 is TGTGCCAGCAGCGCGAGCCAGGGCGCTGGCCACTACGAGCAGTACTTC.

V is TRBV6-1 and J is TRBJ1-5; D ambiguous. CDR1 is MNHNS and CDR2 is SASEGT in the germline V gene. Trimming left V 7 bases short and J 9 bases short, with 16 bases between. The CDR3 totals 13 residues. The CDR3: CASKRKAGSPQHF. CDR3 coding DNA: TGTGCCAGCAAGAGGAAGGCCGGATCGCCCCAGCATTTT.

This clonotype was found many times. The chain links TRBV27 to TRBJ2-1; 11 bases are shared with TRBD2. Germline-derived CDR1 and CDR2 are MNHEY and SMNVEV (reference sequence). V was pared by 5 bases and J by 5 bases, with 5 bases of the junction left unmatched. The CDR3 is 15 residues long. The CDR3 sequence: CASSPLGLADNEQFF. As DNA, the CDR3 is TGTGCCAGCAGTCCCCTGGGACTAGCGGACAATGAGCAGTTCTTC.

On this clonotype itself: This may be a read error: a much more frequent sequence differs by one nucleotide. V usage is TRBV7-2 and J usage is TRBJ2-3; 8 positions agree with TRBD2. The CDR3 is 15 amino acids. Germline lookup yields CDR1 SGHTA and CDR2 FQGNSA. V dropped 3 bases and J dropped 3; count of bases not matched to a gene: 5. The CDR3 region is CASSLGTSWTDTQYF. The CDR3 DNA reads TGTGCCAGCAGCTTGGGGACTAGTTGGACAGATACGCAGTATTTT. The full variable domain, in which reference TRBV7-2 and TRBJ2-3 provide the parts outside the CDR3, is GAGVSQSPSNKVTEKGKDVELRCDPISGHTALYWYRQSLGQGLEFLIYFQGNSAPDKSGLPSDRFSAERTGGSVSTLTIQRTQQEDSAVYLCASSLGTSWTDTQYFGPGTRLTVL.

With regard to this clonotype: A much larger clone sits a single nucleotide away, making a read error possible. This sequence joins TRBV28 and TRBJ1-1, with 7 bases that match TRBD1. From germline, CDR1 is MDHEN and CDR2 SYDVKM. V was pared by 9 bases and J by 6 bases, with 13 bases of the junction left unmatched. This CDR3 has 14 residues. CDR3 loop: CASTERQGYAEAFF. The CDR3 coding sequence is TGTGCCAGTACCGAAAGACAGGGCTACGCTGAAGCTTTCTTT. The full variable domain, its missing parts supplied by reference TRBV28 and TRBJ1-1, is DVKVTQSSRYLVKRTGEKVFLECVQDMDHENMFWYRQDPGLGLRLIYFSYDVKMKEKGDIPEGYSVSREKKERFSLILESASTNQTSMYLCASTERQGYAEAFFGQGTRLTVV.

This clonotype was detected ten times or more. V is TRBV6-1 and J is TRBJ1-5; the D is unclear. V was clipped by 8 bases and J by 4 bases, with 12 bases between them. Germline loops: CDR1 MNHNS, CDR2 SASEGT. The CDR3 extends over 13 amino acids. CDR3 coding DNA: TGTGCCAGCGGTGGGCTCTTTAATCAGCCCCAGCATTTT. Its translation is CASGGLFNQPQHF.

This clonotype has more than one count but fewer than ten. Mismatch with germline at one junction end may stem from a read error. The chain is built from TRBV7-3 and TRBJ2-2; D gene ambiguous. Germline CDR1 reads SGHTA; CDR2 reads FQGTGA. The CDR3 runs to 13 residues. CDR3 sequence reads: CASSLGVTRELFF. CDR3 in DNA: TGTGCCAGCAGCCTAGGTGTCACCCGGGAGCTGTTTTTT.

The sample holds a few counts of this clonotype. This chain uses TRBV29-1 with TRBJ2-2; D remains ambiguous. With 6 bases removed from V and 4 bases from J, the gap between germline ends came to 18 bases. CDR3 size: 15 residues. The germline V gene encodes CDR1 SQVTM and CDR2 ANQGSEA. The DNA of the CDR3 is TGCAGCGTCTTCTATCCAGGCAAACTCACCGGGGAGCTGTTTTTT. Amino acid sequence: CSVFYPGKLTGELFF.

Comment on this clonotype: A much larger clone sits a single nucleotide away, making a read error possible. V is TRBV27 and J is TRBJ1-4; the match to TRBD1 covers 7 bases. The CDR3 is 14 residues long. The germline CDR1 and CDR2 sequences are MNHEY and SMNVEV (reference sequence). V dropped 5 bases and J dropped 8; count of bases not matched to a gene: 8. The CDR3 DNA reads TGTGCCAGCAGTCCCCGGACAGGTTACGAAAAACTGTTTTTT. Its protein is CASSPRTGYEKLFF.

There are a few counts of this clonotype. This clone may be a read error of a much larger clone one base away. V gene TRBV11-1 combines with J gene TRBJ2-1; D is unclear. Gene TRBJ2-7 matches the end of the DNA better, so the J call may be wrong. The germline V gene has CDR1 SGHAT and CDR2 FQDESV (reference sequence). The CDR3 runs 12 residues. CDR3 amino acids: CASAQTNNEQYF. CDR3 nucleotides: TGTGCCAGCGCACAGACCAACAATGAGCAGTACTTC.

This clonotype was recorded once. V and J are TRBV5-5 and TRBJ2-7; D unresolved. Germline CDR1 reads SGHKS; CDR2 reads YYEKEE (reference sequence). There are 12 residues in the CDR3. Trimming took 2 bases from V and 7 from J, leaving 10 bases between them. The CDR3 DNA reads as TGTGCCAGCAGCTTAGGGAATCTAGAGCAGTACTTC. Amino acid sequence: CASSLGNLEQYF. Full variable domain (outside the CDR3, taken from reference TRBV5-5 and TRBJ2-7): DAGVTQSPTHLIKTRGQQVTLRCSPISGHKSVSWYQQVLGQGPQFIFQYYEKEERGRGNFPDRFSARQFPNYSSELNVNALLLGDSALYLCASSLGNLEQYFGPGTRLTVT.

This clonotype has a count of ten or more. The chain is built from TRBV7-2 and TRBJ1-1; no clear D gene. CDR3 length: 13 residues. Germline CDR1 reads SGHTA; CDR2 reads FQGNSA. Trimming took off 6 bases at V and 1 base at J, with 9 bases between the two ends. CDR3 loop: CTSSFPANTEAFF. The CDR3, as DNA: TGTACCAGCAGTTTCCCAGCGAACACTGAAGCTTTCTTT.

In its sample, this clonotype was seen many times. The chain joins TRBV12-3 or TRBV12-4 to TRBJ2-2; 10 nucleotides align to TRBD2. CDR3 length: 19 amino acids. The trim removed 2 bases at V and 3 bases at J, leaving 12 bases unmatched. The CDR3 sequence is CASSLRRGSGRTDTGELFF. The CDR3 DNA reads as TGTGCCAGCAGTTTACGAAGGGGTAGCGGGAGGACCGACACCGGGGAGCTGTTTTTT.

The table lists this clonotype with many counts. The chain is built from TRBV12-3 or TRBV12-4 and TRBJ1-2; D not resolved. Trimming took off 1 base at V and 8 bases at J, with 11 bases between the two ends. The CDR3 is 13 residues long. The CDR3 is CASSLGTGWGYTF. DNA of the CDR3: TGTGCCAGCAGTTTAGGGACGGGCTGGGGCTACACCTTC.

Note on this clonotype: This may be a read error: a much more frequent sequence differs by one nucleotide. This chain connects TRBV28 to TRBJ1-2; TRBD1 aligns across 7 bases. Germline V lookup: CDR1 MDHEN, CDR2 SYDVKM. The CDR3 is 13 amino acids. CDR3 bases: TGTGCCTGCAGACCCGGGACAGATGTAGGCTACACCTTC. It is translated as CACRPGTDVGYTF.